This T cell receptor (beta chain) was recorded in a study of cytomegalovirus exposure and HLA in healthy donors. PCR amplification relied on 60 Vbeta primers (plus 13 Jbeta primers). Method: immunoSEQ multiplex PCR; TCRdb's copy keeps in-frame clones and lacks some. The sample has about 160,000 clones; about 88% are singletons. The sequence was obtained from a woman aged 18-29 years in good health and CMV-seronegative. Specimen: PBMCs.

The CDR3 region is CASSDVAGAVDTQYF. Written as DNA, the CDR3 is TGCGCCAGCAGTGATGTAGCGGGAGCGGTAGATACGCAGTATTTT. The V call is TRBV10-1, the J call TRBJ2-3; 9 bases line up with TRBD2. This CDR3 has 15 residues. Germline CDR1 is WNHNN and CDR2 is SYGVQD (reference sequence). Germline trimming cut 3 bases from V and 5 bases from J; bases unmatched to any gene: 6.